The entry that follows covers one T cell receptor (beta chain) sequence. The CDR3 extends over 14 amino acids. V was pared by 8 bases and J by 0 bases, with 11 bases between. Germline values: CDR1 SGHVS, CDR2 FNYEAQ. This sample is part of a study of shared clonotypes between healthy human individuals. Researchers ran the assay at a deep level. Each replicate PCR on the sorted subsets used about 0.2 ug DNA (roughly 30,000 T cell genomes). Produced via immunoSEQ multiplex PCR; TCRdb's table is partial and in-frame only. The sample has approximately 640,000 clones; roughly 70% are singletons. Sequencing was performed on memory CD4+ T cells sorted from blood. Specified subset: CD45RA-negative fraction. The chain employs TRBV7-6 and TRBJ2-1, with D perhaps assigned TRBD1 or TRBD2 (5 bases each). This receptor was identified in a young woman in good health. The CDR3 spells CASARGGSYNEQFF. The CDR3 DNA reads TGTGCCAGCGCGAGGGGTGGCTCCTACAATGAGCAGTTCTTC.